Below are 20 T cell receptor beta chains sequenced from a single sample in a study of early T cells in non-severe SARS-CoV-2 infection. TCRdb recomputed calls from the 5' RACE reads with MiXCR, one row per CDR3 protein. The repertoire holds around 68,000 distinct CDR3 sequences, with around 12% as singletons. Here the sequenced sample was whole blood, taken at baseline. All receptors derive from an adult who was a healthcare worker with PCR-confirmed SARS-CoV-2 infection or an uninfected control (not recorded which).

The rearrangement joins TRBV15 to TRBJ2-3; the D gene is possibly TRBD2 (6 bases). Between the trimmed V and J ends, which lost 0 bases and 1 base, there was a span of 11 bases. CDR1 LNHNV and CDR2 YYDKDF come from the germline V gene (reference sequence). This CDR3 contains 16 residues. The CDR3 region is CATSRDQLAGTDTQYF. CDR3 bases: TGTGCCACCAGCAGAGATCAGTTAGCGGGCACAGATACGCAGTATTTT.

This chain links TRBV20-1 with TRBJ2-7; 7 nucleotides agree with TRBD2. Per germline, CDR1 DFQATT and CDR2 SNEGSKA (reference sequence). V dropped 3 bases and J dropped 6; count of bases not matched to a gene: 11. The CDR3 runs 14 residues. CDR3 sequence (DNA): TGCAGTGCTAGCCACACTAGCGTTCTTTCCGAGCAGTACTTC. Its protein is CSASHTSVLSEQYF.

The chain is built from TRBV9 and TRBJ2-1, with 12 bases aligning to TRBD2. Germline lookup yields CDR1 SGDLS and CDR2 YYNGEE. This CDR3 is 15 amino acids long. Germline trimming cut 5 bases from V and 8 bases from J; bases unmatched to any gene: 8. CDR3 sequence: CASSALAGGFDEQFF. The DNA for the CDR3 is TGTGCCAGCAGTGCACTAGCGGGGGGCTTTGATGAGCAGTTCTTC.

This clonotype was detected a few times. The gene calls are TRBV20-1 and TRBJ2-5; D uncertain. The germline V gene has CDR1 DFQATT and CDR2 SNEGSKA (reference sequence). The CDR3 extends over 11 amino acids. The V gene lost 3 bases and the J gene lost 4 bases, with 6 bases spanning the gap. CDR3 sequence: CSASVGETQYF. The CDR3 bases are TGCAGTGCTAGCGTGGGAGAGACCCAGTACTTC.

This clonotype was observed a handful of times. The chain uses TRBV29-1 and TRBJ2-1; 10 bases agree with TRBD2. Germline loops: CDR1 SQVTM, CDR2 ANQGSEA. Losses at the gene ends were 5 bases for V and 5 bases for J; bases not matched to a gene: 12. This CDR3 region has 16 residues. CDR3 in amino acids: CSVSGTGTSANNEQFF. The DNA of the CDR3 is TGCAGCGTTTCAGGTACCGGGACTAGCGCTAACAATGAGCAGTTCTTC.

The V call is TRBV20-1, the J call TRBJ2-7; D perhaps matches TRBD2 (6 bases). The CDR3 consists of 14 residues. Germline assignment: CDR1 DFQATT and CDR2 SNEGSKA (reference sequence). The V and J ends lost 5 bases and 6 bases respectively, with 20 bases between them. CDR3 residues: CSAPQAGRASEQYF. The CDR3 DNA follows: TGCAGTGCTCCTCAAGCGGGCAGGGCCTCCGAGCAGTACTTC.

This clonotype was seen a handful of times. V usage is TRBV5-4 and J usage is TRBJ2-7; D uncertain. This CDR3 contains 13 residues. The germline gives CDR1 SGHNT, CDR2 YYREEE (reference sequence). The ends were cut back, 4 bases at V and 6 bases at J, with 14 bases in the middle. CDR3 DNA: TGTGCCAGCAGCCGAAATCCCTCCCCCGAGCAGTACTTC. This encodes CASSRNPSPEQYF.

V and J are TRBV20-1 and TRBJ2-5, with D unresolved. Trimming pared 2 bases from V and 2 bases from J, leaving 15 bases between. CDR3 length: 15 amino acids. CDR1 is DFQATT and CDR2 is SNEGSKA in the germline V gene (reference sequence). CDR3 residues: CSARTTRSRQETQYF. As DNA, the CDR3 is TGCAGTGCTAGAACCACCAGAAGTAGGCAAGAGACCCAGTACTTC.

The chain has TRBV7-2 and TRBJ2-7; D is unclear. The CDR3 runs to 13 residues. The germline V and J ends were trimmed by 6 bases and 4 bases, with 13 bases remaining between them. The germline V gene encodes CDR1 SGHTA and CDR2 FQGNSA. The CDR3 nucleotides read TGTGCCAGCAGTAACGTGAAGGGATACGAGCAGTACTTC. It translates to CASSNVKGYEQYF.

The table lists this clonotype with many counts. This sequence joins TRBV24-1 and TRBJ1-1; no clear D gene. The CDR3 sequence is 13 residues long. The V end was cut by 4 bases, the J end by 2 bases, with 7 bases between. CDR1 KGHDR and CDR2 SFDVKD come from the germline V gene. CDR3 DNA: TGTGCCACCAGTGACCAGGCTAACACTGAAGCTTTCTTT. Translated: CATSDQANTEAFF.

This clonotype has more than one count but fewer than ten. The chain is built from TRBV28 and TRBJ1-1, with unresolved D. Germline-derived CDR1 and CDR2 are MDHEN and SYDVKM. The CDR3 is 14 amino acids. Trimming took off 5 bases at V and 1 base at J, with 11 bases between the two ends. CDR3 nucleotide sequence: TGTGCCAGCAGTCCCCCTCCCAGGAACACTGAAGCTTTCTTT. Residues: CASSPPPRNTEAFF.

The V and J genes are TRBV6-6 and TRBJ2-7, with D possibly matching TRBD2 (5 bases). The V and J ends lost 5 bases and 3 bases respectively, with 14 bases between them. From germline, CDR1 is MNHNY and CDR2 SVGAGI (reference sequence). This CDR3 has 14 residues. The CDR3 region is CASSGPGFVYEQYF. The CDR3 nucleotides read TGTGCCAGCAGTGGTCCGGGATTCGTCTACGAGCAGTACTTC.

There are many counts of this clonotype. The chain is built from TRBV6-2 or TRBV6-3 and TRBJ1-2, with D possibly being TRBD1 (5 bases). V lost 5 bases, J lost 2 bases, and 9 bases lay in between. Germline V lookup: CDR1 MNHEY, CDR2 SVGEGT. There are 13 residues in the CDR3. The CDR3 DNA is TGTGCCAGCAGTCCGGGACCGAACTATGGCTACACCTTC. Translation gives CASSPGPNYGYTF.

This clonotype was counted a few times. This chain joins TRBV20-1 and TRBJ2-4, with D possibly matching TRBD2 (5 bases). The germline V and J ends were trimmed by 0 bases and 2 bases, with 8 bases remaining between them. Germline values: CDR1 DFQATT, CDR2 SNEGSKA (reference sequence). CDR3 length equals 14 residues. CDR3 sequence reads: CSARDPGTKNIQYF. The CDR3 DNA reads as TGCAGTGCTAGAGATCCGGGGACCAAAAACATTCAGTACTTC.

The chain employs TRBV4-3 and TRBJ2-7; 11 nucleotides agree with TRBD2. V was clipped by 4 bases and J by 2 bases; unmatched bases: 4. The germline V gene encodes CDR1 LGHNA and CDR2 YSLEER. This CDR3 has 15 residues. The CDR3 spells CASSPGTSGAYEQYF. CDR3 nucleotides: TGCGCCAGCAGCCCCGGGACTAGCGGAGCCTACGAGCAGTACTTC.

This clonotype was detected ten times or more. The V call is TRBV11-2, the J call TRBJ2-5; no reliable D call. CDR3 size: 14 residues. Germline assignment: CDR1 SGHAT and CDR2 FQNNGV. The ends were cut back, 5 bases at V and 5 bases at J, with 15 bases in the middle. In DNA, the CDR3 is TGTGCCAGCAGCCCAGCATCCTGGGCGGAGACCCAGTACTTC. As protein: CASSPASWAETQYF.

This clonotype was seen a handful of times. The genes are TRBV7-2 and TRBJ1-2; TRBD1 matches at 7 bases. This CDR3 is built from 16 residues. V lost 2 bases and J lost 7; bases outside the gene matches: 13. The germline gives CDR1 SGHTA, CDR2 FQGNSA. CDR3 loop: CASSLRPTGPNGGYTF. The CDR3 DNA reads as TGTGCCAGCAGCTTAAGGCCGACAGGGCCGAATGGTGGCTACACCTTC.

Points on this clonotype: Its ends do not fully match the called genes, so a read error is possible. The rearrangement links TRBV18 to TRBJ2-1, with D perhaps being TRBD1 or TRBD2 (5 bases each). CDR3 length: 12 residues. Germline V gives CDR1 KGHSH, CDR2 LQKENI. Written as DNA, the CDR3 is TGTGTCAGCTCACCCCGCCGGGACGAGCAGTTCTTC. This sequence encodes CVSSPRRDEQFF.

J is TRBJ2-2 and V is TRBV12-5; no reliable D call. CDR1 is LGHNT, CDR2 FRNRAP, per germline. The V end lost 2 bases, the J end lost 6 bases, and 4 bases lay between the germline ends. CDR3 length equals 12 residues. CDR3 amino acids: CASGLRAGELFF. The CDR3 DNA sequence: TGTGCTAGTGGTTTGAGGGCCGGGGAGCTGTTTTTT.

The CDR3 nucleotides read TGTGCCAGCAGCCCCCCCCAGGGAAGAGGCACAGATACGCAGTATTTT. Residues: CASSPPQGRGTDTQYF. The chain couples TRBV7-9 to TRBJ2-3; D possibly corresponds to TRBD1 (5 bases). The CDR3 runs to 16 residues. Trimming removed 5 bases at V and 1 base at J, with 16 bases between. Germline CDR1 and CDR2: SEHNR and FQNEAQ (reference sequence).